This entry features one TCR beta chain sequence. This clonotype has a handful of counts. There is no known antigen for this receptor. No base quality information exists; no much larger clone differs at one position. These data come from a study of spatial heterogeneity in lung cancer (dated by TCRdb to about 2019). Some background on the complete study: Beta-chain transcripts were consistently detected in greater numbers than alpha-chain transcripts, which likely reflected higher beta-chain transcript abundance. In the raw uncorrected reads, each unique combination of TCR and UMI appeared more than ten times on average. The study quantitatively compared TCR alpha and beta repertoires across multiple tumor regions, matched nontumor lung and blood in non-small cell lung cancer. Nonsynonymous mutation counts, determined by whole-exome sequencing of tumor tissue, were related to TCR repertoire features. Both alpha and beta chains were TCR-sequenced in about 240 tumor regions, under 80 matched nontumor lung samples and some 56 PBMC samples obtained at surgery.

The full study reports these points: Confirming at a functional level the hypothesis that regional TCRs recognize regional mutations was considered to require additional single-cell paired TCR alpha and beta sequencing. Ubiquitous expanded tumor TCRs were detected in blood more often at tumor resection than at routine follow-up.

This specimen's time point label, interpreted: sample taken at primary tumor resection. Without any cell sorting, TCR sequencing was performed on whole RNA extracted either from tumor and nontumor lung tissue or from cryopreserved PBMC samples. Donors were 70 or so patients with early-stage, untreated non-small cell lung cancer from the lung TRACERx cohort. Only patients for whom sufficient RNA was available from at least two tumor regions were selected for TCR sequencing. Library preparation was by 5' RACE. Sequencing relied on a NextSeq 500. The TCR library protocol attached a unique molecular identifier to each TCR cDNA molecule to allow correction of PCR and sequencing errors. The study's processing was this. TCR identification, UMI-based error correction and CDR3 extraction were performed with Decombinator tools. Expanded TCRs were defined as those above a frequency of 2 per 1,000, corresponding to the top 1% of the tumor frequency distribution. Renyi diversity was computed with the R vegan package after each repertoire had been subsampled 100 times to 5,000 TCRs. CDR3 similarity networks were constructed using string-kernel similarity of amino acid triplets, with links drawn between CDR3s whose pairwise similarity was above 0.82. TCRdb reworked the public reads: Q25 trimming with fastp, MiXCR clone assembly, productive beta chains retained. Each entry is one CDR3 protein sequence, shown with its most common DNA and genes. The V and J calls and clone size are TCRdb's, not the authors'. Counted in this sample were approximately 10,000 distinct CDR3 sequences; about 15% of them appeared once. The biggest ten clones account for roughly half of the sample.

The V end gives up 5 bases and the J end 12 bases, leaving 5 bases in the junction not matched to a gene. The CDR3 runs 13 amino acids, cysteine and phenylalanine included. The entry retains the CDR3 DNA only, 39 bases that are in frame from base 1. In the germline V gene, CDR1 corresponds to MGHRA and CDR2 to YSYEKL. Recombination joined TRBV4-1 with TRBJ1-6; 9 middle bases align to TRBD1. The origin of this receptor is a male donor with early-stage non-small cell lung cancer. Here the sequenced sample was PBMCs, taken at surgery. At the DNA level, the sequence is TGCGCCAGCAGCTACCCGGGACAGGGACCCCTCCACTTT. This encodes CASSYPGQGPLHF.